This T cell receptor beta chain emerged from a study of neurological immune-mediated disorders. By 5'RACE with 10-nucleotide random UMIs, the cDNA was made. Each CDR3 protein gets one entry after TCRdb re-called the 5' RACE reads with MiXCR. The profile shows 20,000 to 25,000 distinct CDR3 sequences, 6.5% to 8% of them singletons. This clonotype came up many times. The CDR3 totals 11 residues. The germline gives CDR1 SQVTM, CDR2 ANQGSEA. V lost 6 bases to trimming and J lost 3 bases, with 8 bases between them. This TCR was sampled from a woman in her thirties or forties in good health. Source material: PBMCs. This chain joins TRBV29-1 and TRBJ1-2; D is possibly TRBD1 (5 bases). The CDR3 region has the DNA TGCAGCGTGGGACGGGACTATGGCTACACCTTC. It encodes CSVGRDYGYTF.